This T cell receptor (beta chain) was identified in a study of T cells in localized non-small cell lung cancer. Study observations and caveats: Because sequencing included only one region (of the tumor), heterogeneity remains possible.

The data were produced by immunoSEQ multiplex PCR, yet TCRdb's version contains in-frame clones alone and is incomplete. The top ten clones hold roughly 15% of a sample with about 55,000 clones, over 80% of them seen once. V shed 6 bases and J shed 0 bases, with 6 bases lying between them. The CDR3 is 13 amino acids. Germline V gives CDR1 LNHDA, CDR2 SQIVND (reference sequence). Turning to this clone: What it binds is not known.

The chain links TRBV19 to TRBJ2-4; D could derive from TRBD1 or TRBD2 (5 bases each). The sample here was peripheral blood mononuclear cells, taken before any cancer treatment. The TCR was taken from a man aged 35 to 69 with stage III lung adenocarcinoma. CDR3 sequence: CASSGTAKNIQYF. As DNA, the CDR3 is TGTGCCAGTAGCGGGACAGCCAAAAACATTCAGTACTTC. The full variable domain, in which reference TRBV19 and TRBJ2-4 provide the parts outside the CDR3, is DGGITQSPKYLFRKEGQNVTLSCEQNLNHDAMYWYRQDPGQGLRLIYYSQIVNDFQKGDIAEGYSVSREKKESFPLTVTSAQKNPTAFYLCASSGTAKNIQYFGAGTRLSVL.